The present T cell receptor (beta chain) was sequenced within a study of shared clonotypes between healthy human individuals. General observations from the study: Rarefaction analysis demonstrated incomplete sorted-subset sequencing notwithstanding large depth.

CDR1 MNHNY and CDR2 SVGAGI come from the germline V gene (reference sequence). This CDR3 region has 12 residues. Trimming cost V 5 bases and J 7 bases, with 10 bases left between them. TCRdb's table, derived via immunoSEQ multiplex PCR, lists solely in-frame clones and lacks some. The sample yields nearly 1,000,000 clones, 76% seen once. Turning to this clone: The antigen remains undetermined.

This TCR derives from a man aged 18-30 years in good health. Sequenced input: memory CD4+ T cells sorted from blood. Subset here: CD45RA-negative fraction. This sequence joins TRBV6-6 and TRBJ2-3; unclear D gene. DNA of the CDR3: TGTGCCAGCAGTGGAACAACAAATACGCAGTATTTT. Translation: CASSGTTNTQYF.